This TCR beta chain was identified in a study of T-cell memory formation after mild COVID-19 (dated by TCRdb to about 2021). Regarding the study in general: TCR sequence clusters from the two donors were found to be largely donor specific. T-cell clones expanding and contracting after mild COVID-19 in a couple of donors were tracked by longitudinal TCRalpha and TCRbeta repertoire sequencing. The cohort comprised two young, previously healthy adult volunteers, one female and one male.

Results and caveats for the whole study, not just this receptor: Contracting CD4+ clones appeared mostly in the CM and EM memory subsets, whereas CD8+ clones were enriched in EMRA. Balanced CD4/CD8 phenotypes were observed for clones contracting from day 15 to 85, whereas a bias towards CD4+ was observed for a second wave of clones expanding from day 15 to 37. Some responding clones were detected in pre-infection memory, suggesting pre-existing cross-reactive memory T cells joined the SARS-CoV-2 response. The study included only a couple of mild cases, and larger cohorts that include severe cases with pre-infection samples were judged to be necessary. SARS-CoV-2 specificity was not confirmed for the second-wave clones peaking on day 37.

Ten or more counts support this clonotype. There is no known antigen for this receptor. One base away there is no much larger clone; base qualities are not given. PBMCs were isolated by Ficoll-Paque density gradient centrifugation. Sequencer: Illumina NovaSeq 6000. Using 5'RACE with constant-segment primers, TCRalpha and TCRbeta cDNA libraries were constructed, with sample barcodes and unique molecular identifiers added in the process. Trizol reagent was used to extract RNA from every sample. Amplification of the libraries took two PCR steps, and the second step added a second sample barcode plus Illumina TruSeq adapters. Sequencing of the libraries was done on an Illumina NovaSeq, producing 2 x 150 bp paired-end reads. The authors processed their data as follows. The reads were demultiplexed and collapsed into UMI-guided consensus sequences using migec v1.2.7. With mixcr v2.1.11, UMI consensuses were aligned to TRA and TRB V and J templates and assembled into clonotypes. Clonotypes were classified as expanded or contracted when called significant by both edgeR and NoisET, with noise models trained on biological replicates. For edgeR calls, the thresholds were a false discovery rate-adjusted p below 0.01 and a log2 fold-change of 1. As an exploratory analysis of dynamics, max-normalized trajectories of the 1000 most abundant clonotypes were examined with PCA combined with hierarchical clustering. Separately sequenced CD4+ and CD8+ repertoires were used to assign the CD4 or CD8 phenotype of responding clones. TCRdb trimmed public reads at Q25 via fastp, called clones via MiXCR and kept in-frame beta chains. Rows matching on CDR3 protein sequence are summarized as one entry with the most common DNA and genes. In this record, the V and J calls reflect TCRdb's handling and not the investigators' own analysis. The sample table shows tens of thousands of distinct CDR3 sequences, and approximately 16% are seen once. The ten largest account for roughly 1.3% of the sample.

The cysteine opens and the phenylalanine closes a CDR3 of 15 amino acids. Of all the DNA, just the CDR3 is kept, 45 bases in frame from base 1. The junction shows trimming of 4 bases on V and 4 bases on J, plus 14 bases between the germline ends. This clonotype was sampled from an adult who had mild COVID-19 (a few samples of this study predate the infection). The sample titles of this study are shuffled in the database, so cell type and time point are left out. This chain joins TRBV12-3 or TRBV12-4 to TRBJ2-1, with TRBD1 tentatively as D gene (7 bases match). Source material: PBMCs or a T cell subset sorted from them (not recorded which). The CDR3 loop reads CASSSRQGGYNEQFF. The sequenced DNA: TGTGCCAGCAGTTCCAGACAGGGAGGATACAATGAGCAGTTCTTC.